The 11 T cell receptor beta chains below were found in one sample sequenced in a study of Ad26.COV2.S vaccination and SARS-CoV-2 variants. Treatment meaning: about 20 received Ad26.COV2.S at low or high dose, single or two shots; 5 received placebo; per-sample allocation not given. Collection of samples fell on day 63 after the first vaccine or placebo injection. The repertoire was sequenced with immunoSEQ multiplex PCR; TCRdb's copy has only in-frame clones and lacks some. Of roughly 400,000 clones listed, about 91% are singletons. The input for sequencing was peripheral blood, taken in a trial of Ad26.COV2.S vaccine versus placebo. These receptors were taken from a person aged 18 to 65 who received the Ad26.COV2.S COVID-19 vaccine or a placebo.

The rearrangement links TRBV9 to TRBJ2-5, with 7 bases lining up with TRBD2. This CDR3 comprises 15 residues. With V trimmed by 1 base and J by 2 bases, 5 bases remained unmatched. The germline gives CDR1 SGDLS, CDR2 YYNGEE. CDR3 region: CASSVHGGGQETQYF. CDR3 nucleotide sequence: TGTGCCAGCAGCGTACACGGGGGAGGGCAAGAGACCCAGTACTTC.

V gene TRBV7-7 combines with J gene TRBJ1-2; D gene unclear. The CDR3 runs 11 residues. V gave up 4 bases and J gave up 7 bases, with 7 bases separating them. The germline gives CDR1 SSHAT, CDR2 FNYEAQ (reference sequence). CDR3 protein: CASSSIRGYTF. CDR3 coding DNA: TGTGCCAGCAGCTCGATTCGTGGCTACACCTTC.

The rearrangement links TRBV19 to TRBJ1-4, with D tentatively TRBD1 (6 bases). Germline CDR1 is LNHDA and CDR2 is SQIVND (reference sequence). The CDR3 consists of 15 residues. The V end was cut by 5 bases, the J end by 3 bases, with 13 bases between. The CDR3 is CASSRRGGSNEKLFF. The CDR3 DNA reads TGTGCCAGTAGTCGCAGGGGAGGGTCTAATGAAAAACTGTTTTTT.

The chain carries TRBV7-6 and TRBJ2-1, with 10 bases fitting TRBD1. CDR1 SGHVS and CDR2 FNYEAQ come from the germline V gene. The trim removed 3 bases at V and 2 bases at J, leaving 1 base unmatched. The CDR3 spans 15 residues. The CDR3 DNA sequence: TGTGCCAGCAGCTTGACAGGGGGCACCTACAATGAGCAGTTCTTC. It encodes CASSLTGGTYNEQFF.

V and J are TRBV2 and TRBJ1-1; 11 bases match TRBD1. The CDR3 covers 13 residues. The ends lost 11 bases at V and 3 bases at J; junction bases unmatched: 5. Germline CDR1 reads SNHLY; CDR2 reads FYNNEI. The CDR3 reads CAGGTGGYTEAFF. The CDR3 region has the DNA TGTGCCGGGGGGACAGGGGGATACACTGAAGCTTTCTTT.

The rearrangement joins TRBV18 to TRBJ1-1; a weak D match, TRBD1 (5 bases). V shed 3 bases and J shed 2 bases, with 10 bases lying between them. Germline loops: CDR1 KGHSH, CDR2 LQKENI. The CDR3 spans 14 residues. As DNA, the CDR3 is TGTGCCAGCTCACCTGAGACAGCCAACACTGAAGCTTTCTTT. Amino acids: CASSPETANTEAFF.

There are a few counts of this clone. The genes are TRBV7-9 and TRBJ2-5; TRBD1 is a possible D gene (5 bases). V shed 5 bases and J shed 3 bases, with 13 bases lying between them. Per germline, CDR1 SEHNR and CDR2 FQNEAQ (reference sequence). The CDR3 covers 14 residues. CDR3 protein: CASSPLQGEETQYF. The CDR3 DNA reads TGTGCCAGCAGCCCGCTCCAGGGCGAAGAGACCCAGTACTTC.

The CDR3: CSVPTGVAEAFF. As DNA, the CDR3 is TGCAGCGTCCCGACAGGGGTGGCTGAAGCTTTCTTT. This chain links TRBV29-1 with TRBJ1-1; 8 nucleotides match TRBD1. Trimming at V came to 6 bases and at J to 6 bases, leaving 6 bases not matched to a gene. Germline values: CDR1 SQVTM, CDR2 ANQGSEA. This CDR3 comprises 12 residues.

V usage is TRBV19 and J usage is TRBJ2-3; TRBD2 agrees at 13 bases. This CDR3 contains 20 residues. After removal of 5 bases from V and 0 bases from J, the junction contained 14 bases not matched to a gene. Germline V gene data show CDR1 as LNHDA and CDR2 as SQIVND (reference sequence). Here the CDR3 DNA reads TGTGCCAGTAGTGATATCGGACTAGCGGGAGATTACTCGAGCACAGATACGCAGTATTTT. Its translation: CASSDIGLAGDYSSTDTQYF.

The chain links TRBV11-2 to TRBJ2-1; 13 nucleotides line up with TRBD2. The CDR3 is made up of 16 amino acids. Germline loops: CDR1 SGHAT, CDR2 FQNNGV. V lost 4 bases to trimming and J lost 8 bases; unmatched junction nucleotides: 8. CDR3 sequence: CASSYTGTSGIDEQFF. The CDR3 DNA reads as TGTGCCAGCAGCTACACCGGGACTAGCGGGATCGATGAGCAGTTCTTC.

The V and J genes are TRBV12-5 and TRBJ2-1, with a weak D call TRBD2 (6 bases). The germline V and J ends were trimmed by 2 bases and 0 bases, with 8 bases remaining between them. The CDR3 runs to 15 residues. Germline CDR1 reads LGHNT; CDR2 reads FRNRAP. The CDR3 bases are TGTGCTAGTGGTTTGAGGCGGGACTCCTACAATGAGCAGTTCTTC. Its protein product is CASGLRRDSYNEQFF. Drawing the rest from reference TRBV12-5 and TRBJ2-1, the complete variable domain is DARVTQTPRHKVTEMGQEVTMRCQPILGHNTVFWYRQTMMQGLELLAYFRNRAPLDDSGMPKDRFSAEMPDATLATLKIQPSEPRDSAVYFCASGLRRDSYNEQFFGPGTRLTVL.